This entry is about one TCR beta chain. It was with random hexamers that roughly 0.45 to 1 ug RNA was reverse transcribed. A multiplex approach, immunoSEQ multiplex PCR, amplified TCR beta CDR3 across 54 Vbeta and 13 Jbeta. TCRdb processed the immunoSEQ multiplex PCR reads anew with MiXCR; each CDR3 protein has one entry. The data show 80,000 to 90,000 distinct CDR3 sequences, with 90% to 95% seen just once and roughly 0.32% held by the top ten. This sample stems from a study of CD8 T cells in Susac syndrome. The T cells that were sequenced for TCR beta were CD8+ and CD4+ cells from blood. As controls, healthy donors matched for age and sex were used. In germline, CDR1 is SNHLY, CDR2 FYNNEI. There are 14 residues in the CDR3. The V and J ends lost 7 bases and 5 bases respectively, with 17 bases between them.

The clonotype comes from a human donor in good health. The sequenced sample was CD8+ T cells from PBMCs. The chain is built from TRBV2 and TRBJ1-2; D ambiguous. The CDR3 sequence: CASMGGGFGYGYTF. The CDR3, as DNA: TGTGCCAGCATGGGCGGAGGGTTCGGATATGGCTACACCTTC.